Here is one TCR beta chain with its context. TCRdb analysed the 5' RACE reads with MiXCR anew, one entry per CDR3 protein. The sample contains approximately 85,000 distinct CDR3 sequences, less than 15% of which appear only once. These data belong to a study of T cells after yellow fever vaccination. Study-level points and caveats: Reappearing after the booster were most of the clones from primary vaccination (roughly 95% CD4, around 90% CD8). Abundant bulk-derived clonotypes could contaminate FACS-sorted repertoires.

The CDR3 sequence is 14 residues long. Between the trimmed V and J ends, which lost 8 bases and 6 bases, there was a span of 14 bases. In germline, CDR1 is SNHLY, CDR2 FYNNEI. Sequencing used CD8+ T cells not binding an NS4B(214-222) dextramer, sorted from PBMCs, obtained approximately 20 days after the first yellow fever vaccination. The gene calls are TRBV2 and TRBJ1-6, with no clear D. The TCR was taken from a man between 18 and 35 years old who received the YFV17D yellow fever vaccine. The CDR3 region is CASSSSGSNSPLHF. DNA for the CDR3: TGTGCCAGCTCCTCCAGCGGATCTAATTCACCCCTCCACTTT. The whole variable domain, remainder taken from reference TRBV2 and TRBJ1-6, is EPEVTQTPSHQVTQMGQEVILRCVPISNHLYFYWYRQILGQKVEFLVSFYNNEISEKSEIFDDQFSVERPDGSNFTLKIRSTKLEDSAMYFCASSSSGSNSPLHFGNGTRLTVT.